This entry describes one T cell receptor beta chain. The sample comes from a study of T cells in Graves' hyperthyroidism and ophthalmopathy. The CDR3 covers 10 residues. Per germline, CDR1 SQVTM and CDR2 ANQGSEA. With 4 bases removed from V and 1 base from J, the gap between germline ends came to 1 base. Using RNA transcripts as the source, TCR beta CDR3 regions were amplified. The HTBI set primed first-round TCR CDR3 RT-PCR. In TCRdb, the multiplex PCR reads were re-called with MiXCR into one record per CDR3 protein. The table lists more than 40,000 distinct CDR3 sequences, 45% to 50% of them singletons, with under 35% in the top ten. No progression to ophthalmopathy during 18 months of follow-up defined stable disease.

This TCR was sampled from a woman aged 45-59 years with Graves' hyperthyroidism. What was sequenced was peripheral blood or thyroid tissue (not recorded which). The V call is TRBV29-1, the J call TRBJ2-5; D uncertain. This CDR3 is CSVGQETQYF. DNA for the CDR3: TGCAGCGTTGGCCAAGAGACCCAGTACTTC. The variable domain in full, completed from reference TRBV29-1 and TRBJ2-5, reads SAVISQKPSRDICQRGTSLTIQCQVDSQVTMMFWYRQQPGQSLTLIATANQGSEATYESGFVIDKFPISRPNLTFSTLTVSNMSPEDSSIYLCSVGQETQYFGPGTRLLVL.